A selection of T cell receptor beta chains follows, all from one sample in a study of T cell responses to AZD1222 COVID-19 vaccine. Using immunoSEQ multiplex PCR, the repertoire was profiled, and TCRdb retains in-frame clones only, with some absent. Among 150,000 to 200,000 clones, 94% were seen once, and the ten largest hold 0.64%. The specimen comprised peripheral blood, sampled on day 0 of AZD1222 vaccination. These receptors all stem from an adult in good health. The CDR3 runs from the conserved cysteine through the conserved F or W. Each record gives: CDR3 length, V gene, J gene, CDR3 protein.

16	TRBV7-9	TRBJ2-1	CASSPVGTSGSKEQFF
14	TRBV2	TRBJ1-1	CASSESGGYTEAFF
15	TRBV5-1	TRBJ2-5	CASSSWAGGGETQYF
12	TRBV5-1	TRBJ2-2	CASSFEAGELFF
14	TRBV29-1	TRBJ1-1	CSGMDSFRNTEAFF
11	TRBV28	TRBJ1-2	CATQQGGGYTF
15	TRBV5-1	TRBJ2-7	CASSSGQGLSYEQYF
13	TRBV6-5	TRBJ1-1	CASKLRRNTEAFF
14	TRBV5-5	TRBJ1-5	CASTPIDLHQPQHF
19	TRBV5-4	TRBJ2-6	CASSTTYTALGSGANVLTF
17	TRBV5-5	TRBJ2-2	CASSFPRTGSAPGELFF
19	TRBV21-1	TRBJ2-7	CASSTFAFRGRTNYEEQYF
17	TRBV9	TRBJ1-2	CASSGPEGGFPLEGYTF
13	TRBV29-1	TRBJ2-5	CSGSHRGQETQYF
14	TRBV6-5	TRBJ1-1	CASSYYGGNTEAFF
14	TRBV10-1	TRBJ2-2	CASSATGVDGELFF
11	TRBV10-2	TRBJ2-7	CASSERNEQYF
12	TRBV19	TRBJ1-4	CASGWGNEKLFF
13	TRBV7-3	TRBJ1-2	CASSETARGGYTF
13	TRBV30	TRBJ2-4	CAWSVSAKNIQYF
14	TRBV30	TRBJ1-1	CAWSATAANTEAFF
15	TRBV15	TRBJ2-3	CATSRVRWETDTQYF
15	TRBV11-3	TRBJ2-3	CASSLYSGATDTQYF
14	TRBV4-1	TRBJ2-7	CASSQEYREYEQYF
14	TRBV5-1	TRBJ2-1	CASSPDRLGDEQFF
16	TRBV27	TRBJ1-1	CANPSMPNLMNTEAFF
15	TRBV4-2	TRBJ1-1	CASSQDRTSNTEAFF
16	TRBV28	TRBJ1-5	CASSTNSGGASQPQHF
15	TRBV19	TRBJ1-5	CASRGPNRGNQPQHF
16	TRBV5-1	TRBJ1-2	CASSFSGVTGGYGYTF
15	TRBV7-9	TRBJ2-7	CASSSPTSGVYEQYF
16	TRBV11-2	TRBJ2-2	CASSWGPGGNTGELFF
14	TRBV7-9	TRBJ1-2	CASSLEQGGFGYTF
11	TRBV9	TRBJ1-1	CASSSGTEAFF
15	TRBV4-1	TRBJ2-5	CASSQDWVSGSTQYF
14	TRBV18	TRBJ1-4	CASSPTLSRGKLFF
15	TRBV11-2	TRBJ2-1	CASSPGLAAGYEQFF
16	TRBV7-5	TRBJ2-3	CVRSLNGRAEKDTQYF
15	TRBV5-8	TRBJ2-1	CASSPTSGRPHEQFF
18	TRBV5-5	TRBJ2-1	CASSLVTGTGTSYNEQFF
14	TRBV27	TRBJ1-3	CASSPPGGRNTIYF
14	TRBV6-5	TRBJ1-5	CASSGGSGNQPQHF
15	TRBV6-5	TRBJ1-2	CASSKRNRGSYGYTF
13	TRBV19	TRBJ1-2	CASGQGARDGYTF
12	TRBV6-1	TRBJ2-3	CASSEQGDTQYF
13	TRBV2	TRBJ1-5	CASRPGGSQPQHF
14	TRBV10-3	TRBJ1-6	CAISESELTKPLHF
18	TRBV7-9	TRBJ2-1	CASSTSWAGVSSYNEQFF
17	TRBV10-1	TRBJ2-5	CASSERKWWGYQETQYF
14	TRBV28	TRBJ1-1	CASTLGPLNTEAFF
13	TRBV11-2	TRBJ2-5	CASSWGAQETQYF
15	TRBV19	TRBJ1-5	CASGYTGGGNQPQHF
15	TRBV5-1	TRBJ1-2	CASHWTGLFPYGYTF
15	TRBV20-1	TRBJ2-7	CSASSQRMSSYEQYF
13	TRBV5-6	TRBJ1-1	CASTPVGRPEAFF
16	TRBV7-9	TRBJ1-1	CASSLAPPQGNTEAFF